These 27 T cell receptor beta chains were sequenced from one sample in a study of vaccination effects on CD4 cells after COVID-19. These receptors have no known antigen. Assay: immunoSEQ multiplex PCR; the TCRdb copy retains only in-frame clones and omits some. The sample contains some 30,000 clones, 55% to 70% of which appear only once. After expansion with viral peptide pools in the ViraFEST assay, antigen-specific CD4+ T cells were sequenced. The culture ran for less than 12 days, and then CD4+ T cells were isolated. Either the mRNA-1273 or the BNT162b2 vaccine was given to participants as two doses. The starting material was CD4+ T cells from PBMCs cultured with SARS-CoV-2 spike peptides, obtained after COVID-19 vaccination. All receptors derive from a human donor who received a COVID-19 vaccine.

CDR3 in DNA: TGTGCCAGCTCACCGCCGGGACAGAGAAACACCGGGGAGCTGTTTTTT. It encodes CASSPPGQRNTGELFF. The rearrangement joins TRBV18 to TRBJ2-2, with TRBD1 identical over 7 bases. Germline V gene data show CDR1 as KGHSH and CDR2 as LQKENI. The CDR3 is made up of 16 amino acids. V dropped 3 bases and J dropped 2; count of bases not matched to a gene: 6.

The table lists this clone with a few counts. CDR3 protein: CASSRPGQGNTEAFF. Here the CDR3 DNA reads TGTGCCAGCTCTCGACCGGGACAGGGGAACACTGAAGCTTTCTTT. The chain carries TRBV6-5 and TRBJ1-1; TRBD1 agrees at 9 bases. J lost 1 base, V lost 8 bases, and 8 bases had no gene match. The CDR3 runs to 15 residues. Germline CDR1 and CDR2: MNHEY and SVGAGI.

The chain has TRBV10-2 and TRBJ2-3, with D hard to call. From germline, CDR1 is WSHSY and CDR2 SAAADI. The germline V and J ends were trimmed by 3 bases and 4 bases, with 5 bases remaining between them. The CDR3 is 12 amino acids. The DNA for the CDR3 is TGCGCCAGCAGTGATCTGGCAGATACGCAGTATTTT. This encodes CASSDLADTQYF.

The V gene is TRBV7-8, the J gene TRBJ2-5; D ambiguous. The CDR3 loop spans 13 amino acids. V was clipped by 2 bases and J by 4 bases, with 8 bases between them. Looked up from germline, CDR1 is SGHVS and CDR2 is FQNEAQ. This CDR3 is CASSLRVGETQYF. The CDR3 region has the DNA TGTGCCAGCAGCTTAAGGGTCGGAGAGACCCAGTACTTC.

The chain couples TRBV6-4 to TRBJ2-3, with 7 bases lining up with TRBD1. The J segment lost 3 bases and the V segment lost 6 bases, leaving 6 bases of the junction unmatched. Germline-derived CDR1 and CDR2 are MRHNA and SNTAGT. CDR3 length: 14 amino acids. The CDR3 DNA is TGTGCCAGCAGACTGGACAGGCAAACAGATACGCAGTATTTT. Residues: CASRLDRQTDTQYF.

J is TRBJ1-5 and V is TRBV5-1, with D possibly TRBD1 on 5 matching bases. This CDR3 is 15 amino acids long. Trimming cost V 0 bases and J 7 bases, with 14 bases left between them. Looked up from germline, CDR1 is SGHRS and CDR2 is YFSETQ. In nucleotides, the CDR3 is TGCGCCAGCAGCTTGGGGGTAACCGGGGGGCAGCCCCAGCATTTT. It yields the protein CASSLGVTGGQPQHF.

The chain recombines TRBV19 with TRBJ1-2, with D possibly TRBD1 on 6 matching bases. Germline CDR1 LNHDA, CDR2 SQIVND (reference sequence). The CDR3 loop spans 15 amino acids. V was trimmed by 5 bases and J by 2 bases, leaving 15 bases between them. Written as DNA, the CDR3 is TGTGCCAGTAGTTTCTACCCTGACAGGAACTATGGCTACACCTTC. It specifies CASSFYPDRNYGYTF.

The J gene is TRBJ2-1, the V gene TRBV21-1; the table gives TRBD2 as D, unverified against the DNA. TRBV21-1 is a listed pseudogene. This CDR3 contains 14 residues. Written as DNA, the CDR3 is TGTGCCAGCAGCCGCCGGGACTCCTACAATGAGCAGTTCTTC. Residues: CASSRRDSYNEQFF.

Only a few counts were recorded for this clone. DNA of the CDR3: TGCGCCAGCAGCTTGAATAGCTACAATGAGCAGTTCTTC. It is translated as CASSLNSYNEQFF. The genes are TRBV5-1 and TRBJ2-1, with unresolved D. This CDR3 is built from 13 residues. CDR1 SGHRS and CDR2 YFSETQ come from the germline V gene. The V gene lost 1 base and the J gene lost 3 bases, with 5 bases spanning the gap.

The J gene is TRBJ1-1, the V gene TRBV9, with 8 bases identical to TRBD1. Germline lookup yields CDR1 SGDLS and CDR2 YYNGEE. The CDR3 is 15 residues long. After removal of 1 base from V and 0 bases from J, the junction contained 2 bases not matched to a gene. The CDR3 loop is CASSVQGALNTEAFF. The CDR3 region has the DNA TGTGCCAGCAGCGTACAGGGGGCTCTGAACACTGAAGCTTTCTTT.

This chain links TRBV14 with TRBJ1-6; the D is unclear. The CDR3 has 16 amino acids. The germline V gene encodes CDR1 SGHDN and CDR2 FVKESK. The V gene lost 2 bases and the J gene lost 7 bases, with 15 bases spanning the gap. In nucleotides, the CDR3 is TGTGCCAGCAGCCAATCGGGGAGACTAAAAAATTCACCCCTCCACTTT. It specifies CASSQSGRLKNSPLHF.

This clone was observed a handful of times. This chain joins TRBV30 and TRBJ1-1; D is perhaps TRBD1 (5 bases). V lost 5 bases to trimming and J lost 5 bases, with 15 bases between them. CDR3 length: 13 amino acids. Germline V gene data show CDR1 as GTSNPN and CDR2 as SVGIG (reference sequence). CDR3 sequence (DNA): TGTGCCTGGCGACAGTCGGTTACGACTGAAGCTTTCTTT. This codes for CAWRQSVTTEAFF.

The chain employs TRBV6-4 and TRBJ2-3; no reliable D call. Germline CDR1 is MRHNA and CDR2 is SNTAGT. The CDR3 runs to 15 residues. V was clipped by 0 bases and J by 6 bases, with 13 bases between them. This CDR3 reads CASSDSVWGGDTQYF. The DNA of the CDR3 is TGTGCCAGCAGTGACTCTGTTTGGGGTGGCGATACGCAGTATTTT.

This clone has more than one count but fewer than ten. The chain recombines TRBV7-6 with TRBJ2-3; tentatively, D is TRBD2 (6 bases). Germline-derived CDR1 and CDR2 are SGHVS and FNYEAQ. Trimming pared 7 bases from V and 3 bases from J, leaving 14 bases between. The CDR3 has 14 residues. CDR3 nucleotides: TGTGCCAGCACTTACTTGGGGGGTACAGATACGCAGTATTTT. Translating gives CASTYLGGTDTQYF.

The V gene is TRBV6-6, the J gene TRBJ2-7; unclear D gene. The CDR3 has 15 amino acids. The V gene lost 6 bases and the J gene lost 1 base, with 16 bases spanning the gap. Germline V gives CDR1 MNHNY, CDR2 SVGAGI (reference sequence). The CDR3 is CASRPPVALSYEQYF. CDR3 nucleotides: TGTGCCAGCAGACCCCCGGTGGCCCTTTCCTACGAGCAGTACTTC.

V usage is TRBV2 and J usage is TRBJ2-3; 8 bases fit TRBD2. Germline trimming cut 4 bases from V and 0 bases from J; bases unmatched to any gene: 9. Germline V gene data show CDR1 as SNHLY and CDR2 as FYNNEI. The CDR3 consists of 17 residues. The CDR3 loop is CASSADSGAQSTDTQYF. Here the CDR3 DNA reads TGTGCCAGCAGTGCGGATAGCGGGGCGCAGAGCACAGATACGCAGTATTTT.

This clone was seen a single time. V usage is TRBV18 and J usage is TRBJ2-3; D unclear. The CDR3 covers 14 residues. With 5 bases removed from V and 0 bases from J, the gap between germline ends came to 9 bases. Looked up from germline, CDR1 is KGHSH and CDR2 is LQKENI. The CDR3 sequence is CASSSITSTDTQYF. DNA of the CDR3: TGTGCCAGCTCATCGATCACTAGCACAGATACGCAGTATTTT.

The J gene is TRBJ2-3, the V gene TRBV18; TRBD2 matches 7 bases. Trimming cost V 4 bases and J 4 bases; bases outside gene matches: 11. The CDR3 has 16 residues. The V gene's germline CDR1 is KGHSH and CDR2 LQKENI. Here the CDR3 reads CASSRRTSRDPDTQYF. The DNA for the CDR3 is TGTGCCAGCTCACGGAGGACTAGTAGGGACCCAGATACGCAGTATTTT.

This clone was found a few times. This sequence joins TRBV2 and TRBJ2-2, with 8 positions matching TRBD1. V lost 10 bases, J lost 6 bases, and 7 bases stayed unmatched. Germline values: CDR1 SNHLY, CDR2 FYNNEI. The CDR3 loop spans 13 amino acids. DNA of the CDR3: TGTGCCACCCGACCCAGGGGGCCCGGGGAGCTGTTTTTT. It encodes CATRPRGPGELFF.

The chain employs TRBV6-2 or TRBV6-3 and TRBJ1-2; TRBD1 matches at 8 bases. The germline gives CDR1 MNHEY, CDR2 SVGEGT. The trim removed 2 bases at V and 5 bases at J, leaving 7 bases unmatched. The CDR3 has 15 amino acids. The DNA of the CDR3 is TGTGCCAGCAGTTACACTCGGACAGGGCCATATGGCTACACCTTC. This encodes CASSYTRTGPYGYTF.

This chain uses TRBV6-5 with TRBJ1-1, with D unclear. The V gene lost 5 bases and the J gene lost 6 bases, with 19 bases spanning the gap. Looked up from germline, CDR1 is MNHEY and CDR2 is SVGAGI. The CDR3 is 15 amino acids. The CDR3 sequence: CASSPSSPGSSEAFF. The CDR3 DNA reads as TGTGCCAGCAGTCCCTCCTCCCCCGGTTCCTCTGAAGCTTTCTTT.

This rearrangement joins TRBV15 to TRBJ2-1; TRBD1 aligns across 8 bases. V trimming: 3 bases; J trimming: 7 bases; junction bases outside the gene matches: 8. The CDR3 runs to 15 residues. CDR1 is LNHNV and CDR2 is YYDKDF in the germline V gene (reference sequence). The CDR3 spells CATSRVDRVKNEQFF. CDR3 DNA: TGTGCCACCAGCAGGGTGGACAGGGTGAAGAATGAGCAGTTCTTC.

This clone turned up a few times. V usage is TRBV7-2 and J usage is TRBJ1-6; TRBD1 might be the D (5 bases). CDR3 length: 15 residues. Per the germline V gene, CDR1 is SGHTA and CDR2 is FQGNSA. The germline V and J ends were trimmed by 2 bases and 9 bases, with 14 bases remaining between them. This CDR3 reads CASSLMGLGFSPLHF. DNA for the CDR3: TGTGCCAGCAGCTTAATGGGACTTGGGTTTTCACCCCTCCACTTT.

This rearrangement joins TRBV2 to TRBJ1-1; D not certain. Germline assignment: CDR1 SNHLY and CDR2 FYNNEI. The CDR3 extends over 14 amino acids. Trimming removed 4 bases from V and 0 bases from J, with 9 bases in between. The CDR3: CASSGQMVNTEAFF. For the CDR3, the DNA is TGTGCCAGCAGTGGACAAATGGTGAACACTGAAGCTTTCTTT.

V usage is TRBV9 and J usage is TRBJ2-5; D unclear. Germline V gene data show CDR1 as SGDLS and CDR2 as YYNGEE. The CDR3 covers 12 residues. V lost 0 bases and J 5 bases, leaving 5 bases between the germline ends. The CDR3 bases are TGTGCCAGCAGCGTAGTTGAGGAGACCCAGTACTTC. Translated: CASSVVEETQYF.

This chain uses TRBV7-2 with TRBJ1-1, with TRBD1 as a possible D gene (5 bases). Germline V lookup: CDR1 SGHTA, CDR2 FQGNSA. Trimming stripped 7 bases from V and 1 base from J, with 10 bases between. The CDR3 extends over 13 amino acids. CDR3 protein: CASKGSWNTEAFF. The CDR3 bases are TGTGCCAGCAAGGGGAGCTGGAACACTGAAGCTTTCTTT.

The chain uses TRBV5-1 and TRBJ1-3; tentatively, D is TRBD1 (5 bases). CDR3 size: 14 residues. V lost 4 bases to trimming and J lost 0 bases, with 8 bases between them. Germline lookup yields CDR1 SGHRS and CDR2 YFSETQ. As DNA, the CDR3 is TGCGCCAGCAGCGAAGACAGCTCTGGAAACACCATATATTTT. It codes for CASSEDSSGNTIYF.